Reported below is one TCR beta chain. The antigen is undetermined. The source of the sample is a study of cytomegalovirus exposure and HLA in healthy donors. Overall study results and limits: Upon later analysis, HLA-associated TCR beta chains proved more clonally expanded than other, equally common chains. Trimming of TCR beta V- and J-genes showed a link, identified in a later analysis, to a missense DCLRE1C variant. Presence/absence analyses assumed roughly uniform sequencing depth across donors. In vitro confirmation showed a few CMV-associated chains to be CMV antigen specific.

V dropped 0 bases and J dropped 7; count of bases not matched to a gene: 20. Germline V gives CDR1 SGHRS, CDR2 YFSETQ. The CDR3 covers 20 residues. PCR involved 60 Vbeta and 13 Jbeta primers. Clones were read by immunoSEQ multiplex PCR, and TCRdb kept only the in-frame ones, dropping some. The sample has 170,000 or so clones, 79% seen once; the top ten hold roughly 0.64%. This chain joins TRBV5-1 and TRBJ2-1; TRBD2 matches at 9 bases. What was sequenced was PBMCs. The clonotype originates from a woman aged 35 to 49 in good health and CMV-seronegative. CDR3 amino acids: CASSLVQGGRASPLGNEQFF. DNA for the CDR3: TGCGCCAGCAGCTTGGTCCAGGGCGGGAGGGCTTCCCCTCTCGGAAATGAGCAGTTCTTC.